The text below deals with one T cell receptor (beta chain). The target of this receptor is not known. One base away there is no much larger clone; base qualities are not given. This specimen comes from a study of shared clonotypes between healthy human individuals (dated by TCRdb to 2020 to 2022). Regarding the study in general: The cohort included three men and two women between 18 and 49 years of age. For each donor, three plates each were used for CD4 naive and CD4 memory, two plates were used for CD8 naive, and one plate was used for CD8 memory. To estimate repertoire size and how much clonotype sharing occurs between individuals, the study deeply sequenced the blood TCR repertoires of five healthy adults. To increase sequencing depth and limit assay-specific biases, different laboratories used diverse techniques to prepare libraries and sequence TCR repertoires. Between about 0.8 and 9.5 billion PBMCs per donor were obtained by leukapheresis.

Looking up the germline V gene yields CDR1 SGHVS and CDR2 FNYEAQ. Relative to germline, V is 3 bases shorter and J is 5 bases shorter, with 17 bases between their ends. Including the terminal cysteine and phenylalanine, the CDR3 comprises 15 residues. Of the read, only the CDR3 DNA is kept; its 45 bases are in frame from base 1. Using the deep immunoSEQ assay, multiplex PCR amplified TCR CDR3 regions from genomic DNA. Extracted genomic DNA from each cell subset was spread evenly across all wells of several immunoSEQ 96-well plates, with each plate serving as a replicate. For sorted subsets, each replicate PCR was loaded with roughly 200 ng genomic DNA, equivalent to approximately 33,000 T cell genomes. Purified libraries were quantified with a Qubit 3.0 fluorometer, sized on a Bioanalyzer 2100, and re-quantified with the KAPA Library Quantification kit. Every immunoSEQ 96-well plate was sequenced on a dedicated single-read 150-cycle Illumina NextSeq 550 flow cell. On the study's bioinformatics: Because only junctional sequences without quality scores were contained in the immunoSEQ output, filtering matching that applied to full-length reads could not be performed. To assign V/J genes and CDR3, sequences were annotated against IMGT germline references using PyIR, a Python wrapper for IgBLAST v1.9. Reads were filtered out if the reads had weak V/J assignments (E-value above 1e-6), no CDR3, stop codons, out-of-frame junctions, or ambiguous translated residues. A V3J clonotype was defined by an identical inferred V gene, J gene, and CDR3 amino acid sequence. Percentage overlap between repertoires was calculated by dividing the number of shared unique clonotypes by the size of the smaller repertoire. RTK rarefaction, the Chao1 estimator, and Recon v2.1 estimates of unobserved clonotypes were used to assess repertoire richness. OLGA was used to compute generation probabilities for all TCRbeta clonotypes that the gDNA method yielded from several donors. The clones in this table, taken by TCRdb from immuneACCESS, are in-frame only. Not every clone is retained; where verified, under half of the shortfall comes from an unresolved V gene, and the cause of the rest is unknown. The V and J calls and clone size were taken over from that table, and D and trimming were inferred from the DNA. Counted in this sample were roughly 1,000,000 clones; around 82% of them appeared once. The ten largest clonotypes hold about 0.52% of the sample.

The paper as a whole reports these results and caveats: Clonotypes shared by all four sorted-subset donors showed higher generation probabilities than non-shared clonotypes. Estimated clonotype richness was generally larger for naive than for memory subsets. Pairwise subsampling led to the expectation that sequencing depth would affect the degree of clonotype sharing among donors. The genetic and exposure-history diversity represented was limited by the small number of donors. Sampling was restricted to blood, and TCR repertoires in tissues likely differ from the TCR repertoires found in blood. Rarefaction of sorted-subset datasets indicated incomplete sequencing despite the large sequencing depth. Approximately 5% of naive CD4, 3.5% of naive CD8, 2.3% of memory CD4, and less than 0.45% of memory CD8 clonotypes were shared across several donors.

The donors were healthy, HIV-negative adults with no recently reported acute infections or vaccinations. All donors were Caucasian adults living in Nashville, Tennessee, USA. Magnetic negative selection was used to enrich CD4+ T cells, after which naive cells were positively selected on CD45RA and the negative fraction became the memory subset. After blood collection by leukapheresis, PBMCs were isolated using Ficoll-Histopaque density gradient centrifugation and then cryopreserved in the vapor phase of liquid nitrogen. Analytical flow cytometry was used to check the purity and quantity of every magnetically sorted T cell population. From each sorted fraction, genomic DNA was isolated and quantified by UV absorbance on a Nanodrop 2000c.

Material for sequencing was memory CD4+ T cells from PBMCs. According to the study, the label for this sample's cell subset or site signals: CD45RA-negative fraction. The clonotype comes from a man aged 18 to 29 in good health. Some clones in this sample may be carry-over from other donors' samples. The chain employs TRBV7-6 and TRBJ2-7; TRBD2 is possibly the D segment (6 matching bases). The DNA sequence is TGTGCCAGCAGCTTTCTATCGGGAGACAGCGACGAGCAGTACTTC. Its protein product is CASSFLSGDSDEQYF.